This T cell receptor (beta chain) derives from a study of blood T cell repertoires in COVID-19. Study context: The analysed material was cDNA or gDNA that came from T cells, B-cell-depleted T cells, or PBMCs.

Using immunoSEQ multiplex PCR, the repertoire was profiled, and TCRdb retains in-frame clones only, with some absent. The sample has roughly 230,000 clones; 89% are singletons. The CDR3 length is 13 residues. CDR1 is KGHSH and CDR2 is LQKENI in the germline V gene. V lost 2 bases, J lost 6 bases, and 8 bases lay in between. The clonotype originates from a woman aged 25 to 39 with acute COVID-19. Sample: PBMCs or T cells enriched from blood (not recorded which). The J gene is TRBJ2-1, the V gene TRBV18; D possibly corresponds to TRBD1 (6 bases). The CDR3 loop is CASSPGGSNEQFF. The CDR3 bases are TGTGCCAGCTCACCAGGGGGCAGCAATGAGCAGTTCTTC.